Listed here are 17 T cell receptor beta chains from one sample, sequenced in a study of T cells in Graves' hyperthyroidism and ophthalmopathy. Researchers took RNA transcripts and amplified the TCR beta CDR3 regions from them. The HTBI primer set served for first-round RT-PCR of the TCR CDR3. TCRdb fed the multiplex PCR reads into MiXCR, producing one record per CDR3 protein. The table includes more than 550,000 distinct CDR3 sequences, 45% detected once. The material sequenced was peripheral blood or thyroid tissue (not recorded which). The source of these receptors is an adult man with Graves' disease, either hyperthyroidism or ophthalmopathy (not recorded which).

This clonotype was seen repeatedly, ten times or more. CDR3 protein: CASSDVGGLGNQPQHF. The CDR3 region has the DNA TGTGCCAGCAGTGACGTGGGAGGGTTGGGCAATCAGCCCCAGCATTTT. The V and J genes are TRBV2 and TRBJ1-5; no clear D. V was trimmed by 3 bases and J by 2 bases, leaving 14 bases between them. CDR1 and CDR2 (germline): SNHLY, FYNNEI. The CDR3 is 16 residues long.

This clonotype was seen only once. The V and J genes are TRBV5-1 and TRBJ1-1, with D possibly TRBD1 on 6 matching bases. Trimming shortened V by 0 bases and J by 4 bases, and 16 bases separated the two germline ends. From germline, CDR1 is SGHRS and CDR2 YFSETQ. The CDR3 length is 16 residues. CDR3 nucleotide sequence: TGCGCCAGCAGCTTGGGGAGCGGGCAGGGGAGCACTGAAGCTTTCTTT. It is translated as CASSLGSGQGSTEAFF.

The genes are TRBV29-1 and TRBJ1-3; TRBD1 aligns across 7 bases. The germline V gene encodes CDR1 SQVTM and CDR2 ANQGSEA. Unmatched junction bases numbered 11, after V lost 4 bases and J lost 8 bases. This CDR3 contains 14 residues. The CDR3 nucleotides read TGCAGCGTTGCGTCGCCAGGGGGTGGCTACACCATATATTTT. It yields the protein CSVASPGGGYTIYF.

The chain is built from TRBV29-1 and TRBJ2-5; 9 bases are shared with TRBD1. The CDR3 spans 14 residues. After removal of 7 bases from V and 4 bases from J, the junction contained 10 bases not matched to a gene. In germline, CDR1 is SQVTM, CDR2 ANQGSEA. The CDR3 loop is CSGRDRASGETQYF. CDR3 DNA sequence: TGCAGCGGCCGGGACAGGGCTAGCGGAGAGACCCAGTACTTC.

The rearrangement uses TRBV2 and TRBJ1-2; D unresolved. The V and J ends lost 3 bases and 7 bases respectively, with 15 bases between them. Germline loops: CDR1 SNHLY, CDR2 FYNNEI. The CDR3 contains 14 residues. DNA for the CDR3: TGTGCCAGCAGTGACAATGGGCCCCAGCTTGGCTACACCTTC. Encoded protein: CASSDNGPQLGYTF.

This clonotype was seen repeatedly, ten times or more. CDR3: CASSADGSNQPQHF. The CDR3 nucleotides are TGTGCCAGCAGTGCGGACGGTAGCAATCAGCCCCAGCATTTT. The chain employs TRBV12-3 or TRBV12-4 and TRBJ1-5, with D uncertain. V gave up 5 bases and J gave up 0 bases, with 8 bases separating them. CDR3 length equals 14 residues.

This clonotype was observed many times. The chain couples TRBV6-1 to TRBJ1-5; no clear D gene. This CDR3 spans 13 amino acids. V was cut by 6 bases and J by 0 bases, with 6 bases left in between. Germline CDR1 reads MNHNS; CDR2 reads SASEGT. The CDR3 nucleotides are TGTGCCAGCAGGCTAAATAGCAATCAGCCCCAGCATTTT. It encodes CASRLNSNQPQHF.

This clonotype has a handful of counts. The rearrangement joins TRBV12-3 or TRBV12-4 to TRBJ1-2, with TRBD1 as a possible D gene (5 bases). The CDR3 has 14 amino acids. V was pared by 5 bases and J by 7 bases, with 17 bases between. The CDR3 region has the DNA TGTGCCAGCAGTCCCCGAATTTCAGGGCTTGGCTACACCTTC. Its protein is CASSPRISGLGYTF.

This chain joins TRBV7-9 and TRBJ2-7, with D tentatively TRBD2 (5 bases). The CDR3 is 14 residues long. Trimming shortened V by 3 bases and J by 5 bases, and 14 bases separated the two germline ends. Germline values: CDR1 SEHNR, CDR2 FQNEAQ (reference sequence). CDR3 region: CASSFGLAPHEQYF. The CDR3 coding sequence is TGTGCCAGCAGCTTTGGGCTAGCTCCCCACGAGCAGTACTTC.

This clonotype occurred many times. The chain joins TRBV29-1 to TRBJ1-1; D is unclear. The CDR3 has 10 amino acids. The V gene lost 5 bases and the J gene lost 6 bases, with 7 bases spanning the gap. CDR1 SQVTM and CDR2 ANQGSEA come from the germline V gene. CDR3 amino acids: CSVLQPEAFF. CDR3 nucleotide sequence: TGCAGCGTTCTACAGCCTGAAGCTTTCTTT. Full variable domain (outside the CDR3, taken from reference TRBV29-1 and TRBJ1-1): SAVISQKPSRDICQRGTSLTIQCQVDSQVTMMFWYRQQPGQSLTLIATANQGSEATYESGFVIDKFPISRPNLTFSTLTVSNMSPEDSSIYLCSVLQPEAFFGQGTRLTVV.

This chain links TRBV7-9 with TRBJ1-6; D might be TRBD1 (6 bases). Trimming shortened V by 2 bases and J by 8 bases, and 19 bases separated the two germline ends. Germline lookup yields CDR1 SEHNR and CDR2 FQNEAQ (reference sequence). The CDR3 length is 17 residues. The CDR3 bases are TGTGCCAGCAGCTTAATCCTAGGGGGGGCAGGAGATTCACCCCTCCACTTT. Its translation is CASSLILGGAGDSPLHF. The full variable domain, rest sourced from reference TRBV7-9 and TRBJ1-6, is DTGVSQNPRHKITKRGQNVTFRCDPISEHNRLYWYRQTLGQGPEFLTYFQNEAQLEKSRLLSDRFSAERPKGSFSTLEIQRTEQGDSAMYLCASSLILGGAGDSPLHFGNGTRLTVT.

In the case of this clonotype: Sequence at one end of the junction differs from germline and may be a read error. The chain joins TRBV7-2 to TRBJ2-7, with a weak D call TRBD2 (6 bases). Germline V lookup: CDR1 SGHTA, CDR2 FQGNSA. The CDR3 runs to 15 residues. The CDR3 DNA reads TGCGCCAGCAGCCAAAATAGCGGAATCTCTTACGAGCAGTACTTC. Translating gives CASSQNSGISYEQYF.

On this clonotype: The conserved closing phenylalanine or tryptophan is absent in this CDR3, likely reflecting a read error. The CDR3 sequence: CASNADRAYEQYL. The CDR3 nucleotides read TGTGCCAGCAACGCAGACAGAGCCTACGAGCAGTACCTC. The chain combines TRBV6-1 with TRBJ2-7; a possible D gene is TRBD1 (5 bases). The germline CDR1 and CDR2 sequences are MNHNS and SASEGT. Trimming took 7 bases from V and 2 from J, leaving 12 bases between them. The CDR3 extends over 13 amino acids.

In DNA form, the CDR3 reads TGTGCCACCAGCAGAGAAAAACAGGGGGTCCGACTAGGCTACACCTTC. Translating it yields CATSREKQGVRLGYTF. The chain recombines TRBV15 with TRBJ1-2, with 8 bases matching TRBD1. CDR3 length: 16 residues. Germline assignment: CDR1 LNHNV and CDR2 YYDKDF (reference sequence). J gave up 8 bases and V 0 bases, and 11 bases lay outside the gene matches. The full variable domain, in which reference TRBV15 and TRBJ1-2 provide the parts outside the CDR3, is DAMVIQNPRYQVTQFGKPVTLSCSQTLNHNVMYWYQQKSSQAPKLLFHYYDKDFNNEADTPDNFQSRRPNTSFCFLDIRSPGLGDTAMYLCATSREKQGVRLGYTFGSGTRLTVV.

This clonotype was seen repeatedly, ten times or more. The chain employs TRBV24-1 and TRBJ1-4; possibly TRBD1 for D (6 bases). The germline CDR1 and CDR2 sequences are KGHDR and SFDVKD. Deletions cut 2 bases from V and 8 bases from J, with 8 bases between. The CDR3 has 13 residues. CDR3: CATSDYTGEKLFF. The CDR3 bases are TGTGCCACCAGTGATTACACAGGGGAAAAACTGTTTTTT.

The CDR3: CASSGRNRGRSPLHF. The CDR3 region has the DNA TGTGCCAGCAGCGGGAGAAACAGGGGGCGATCACCCCTCCACTTT. The V and J genes are TRBV2 and TRBJ1-6; TRBD1 agrees at 9 bases. CDR1 is SNHLY, CDR2 FYNNEI, per germline. The CDR3 is 15 amino acids. The V and J ends lost 6 bases and 10 bases, in that order; junction bases with no gene match: 10.

This clonotype appeared a few times. At one boundary the junction diverges from the germline segment, which might be a read error. V gene TRBV10-3 combines with J gene TRBJ1-1; D perhaps matches TRBD1 (5 bases). The CDR3 length is 13 residues. Looked up from germline, CDR1 is ENHRY and CDR2 is SYGVKD. CDR3 in amino acids: CASSYSEDNEAFF. The CDR3 nucleotides read TGTGCCAGCAGTTACTCAGAGGACAATGAAGCTTTCTTT.